This note documents a single T cell receptor (beta chain) sequence. What it recognizes is unknown. The data are from a study of OX40 agonist ivuxolimab in advanced cancers. Study summary: Patients were treated with intravenous ivuxolimab, dosed at 0.01 to 10 mg/kg and infused every 2 weeks. Findings and limits, study-wide: In general, CD8+ T cells held more expanded clones than CD4+ did, on average. Partial responders treated at 0.1-3.0 mg/kg exhibited clonal expansion among the lowest measured. Circulating CD4+ and CD8+ T cells showed clonal expansion by week 6 at 0.1 to 3.0 mg/kg.

V was trimmed by 8 bases and J by 4 bases, leaving 18 bases between them. CDR3 size: 15 residues. Germline loops: CDR1 MDHEN, CDR2 SYDVKM. Clones were read by immunoSEQ multiplex PCR, and TCRdb kept only the in-frame ones, dropping some. The sample gives tens of thousands of clones, about 90% of which show up once; about 1.3% is in the top ten. The chain carries TRBV28 and TRBJ1-5; perhaps TRBD1 as D (5 bases). The TCR sequence derives from an adult with an advanced solid tumor such as melanoma, head and neck, liver or kidney cancer. Here the sequenced sample was CD4+ or CD8+ T cells sorted from blood, taken in a trial of the OX40 agonist ivuxolimab. CDR3 nucleotides: TGTGCCAGCCACTCCGGACACCTACTGAATCAGCCCCAGCATTTT. Amino acids: CASHSGHLLNQPQHF.